The sequence of this T cell receptor beta chain was determined in a study of T cell clones after liver transplantation. The CDR3 totals 15 residues. V gave up 6 bases and J gave up 2 bases; unmatched junction bases: 6. CDR1 is MNHEY, CDR2 SVGAGI, per germline. Concerning this clone itself: What it binds is not known.

This table comes from immunoSEQ multiplex PCR, and its TCRdb copy is limited to in-frame clones, with some not included. The sample carries about 75,000 clones, roughly 84% recorded once. Findings of the study overall: In most of the 8 subjects, circulating graft-donor-reactive CD4 TCRbeta sequences fell significantly after transplant. Compared with third party-reactive sequences, donor-reactive ones declined more, independent of withdrawal success.

The material sequenced was CD4+ T cells from blood, taken less than 50 months after liver transplant. The TCR comes from a human patient who received a liver transplant. The T cells may partly be graft donor cells. This chain links TRBV6-5 with TRBJ2-2; TRBD1 aligns across 7 bases. CDR3 nucleotides: TGTGCCAGCAGACTCCGACAGGGTAACACCGGGGAGCTGTTTTTT. Translating it yields CASRLRQGNTGELFF.